The rows below give T cell receptor beta chains drawn from one sample of a study of shared clonotypes between healthy human individuals. Assay: immunoSEQ multiplex PCR; the TCRdb copy retains only in-frame clones and omits some. This table holds 2 million to 2.5 million clones, 90% to 95% found once. Sequences were obtained from naive CD4+ T cells sorted from blood. The source is a man younger than 35 in good health. Both conserved end residues are part of each CDR3. The D gene is left open where the match is weak.

CDR3 DNA	CDR3 protein	D gene	V gene	J gene
TGTGCCAGCAGCTTGACTAGCGGGAGGGCTAAGCAGTACTTC	CASSLTSGRAKQYF	TRBD2	TRBV6-5	TRBJ2-7
TGTGCCAGCAGTTTAACCCCCCCGGGAGCATCTGGAAACACCATATATTTT	CASSLTPPGASGNTIYF	.	TRBV27	TRBJ1-3
TGCGCCAGCAGCTTGCAGGGAGTTATCCATCAGCCCCAGCATTTT	CASSLQGVIHQPQHF	.	TRBV5-1	TRBJ1-5
TGTGCCAGCAGCTTACAGGAAAACATTCAGTACTTC	CASSLQENIQYF	.	TRBV7-9	TRBJ2-4
TGTGCCAGCAGGTACCGGGGTTATAATTCACCCCTCCACTTT	CASRYRGYNSPLHF	.	TRBV14	TRBJ1-6
TGTGCCAGCACTCCGGGACCCTACAATGAGCAGTTCTTC	CASTPGPYNEQFF	.	TRBV2	TRBJ2-1
TGTGCCAGCACCTCTGAGCGGGAGAGCTACAATGAGCAGTTCTTC	CASTSERESYNEQFF	TRBD2	TRBV13	TRBJ2-1
TGCGCCAGCAGCCACTCTAGCGGGAGGCGCTACGAGCAGTACTTC	CASSHSSGRRYEQYF	TRBD2	TRBV4-1	TRBJ2-7
TGCGCCAGCAGCCTAAAAGAGGAGACCCAGTACTTC	CASSLKEETQYF	.	TRBV5-1	TRBJ2-5
TGTGCCAGTAGTATCGGGGCAGCAATGAATTCACCCCTCCACTTT	CASSIGAAMNSPLHF	.	TRBV19	TRBJ1-6
TGTGCCATCAGTGACCCGGTGAACTATAATTCACCCCTCCACTTT	CAISDPVNYNSPLHF	.	TRBV10-3	TRBJ1-6
TGTGCCAGCAGCGAGACTAGCGGGAGAGGGATCACAGATACGCAGTATTTT	CASSETSGRGITDTQYF	TRBD2	TRBV9	TRBJ2-3
TGTGCCAGCAGCTCAAACAGGGGGCCGGCTTTGACTGAAGCTTTCTTT	CASSSNRGPALTEAFF	TRBD1	TRBV5-4	TRBJ1-1
TGTGCCAGCAGTGGTCCAGCCCAAGAGACCCAGTACTTC	CASSGPAQETQYF	.	TRBV2	TRBJ2-5
TGTGCCAGCCCTCCGAACATTCAGTACTTC	CASPPNIQYF	.	TRBV6-5	TRBJ2-4
TGTGCCAGCGAGGACAGACCTAACACTGAAGCTTTCTTT	CASEDRPNTEAFF	.	TRBV25-1	TRBJ1-1
TGTGCCAGCAATCATCTAGCGGGGGGGTACAATGAGCAGTTCTTC	CASNHLAGGYNEQFF	TRBD2	TRBV6-5	TRBJ2-1
TGTGCCAGCAGTTTATCCCGAAAACAGGGTAGCTCCTACGAGCAGTACTTC	CASSLSRKQGSSYEQYF	.	TRBV28	TRBJ2-7
TGCGCCAGCAGCCAAGGGGGTCGAAGTGACAATCAGCCCCAGCATTTT	CASSQGGRSDNQPQHF	.	TRBV4-1	TRBJ1-5
TGTGCCAGCAGGAGCCGACAGGTTCGTTCACCCCTCCACTTT	CASRSRQVRSPLHF	.	TRBV6-5	TRBJ1-6
TGCGCCAGCAGCCAAGAGGATATAACAGGGAACCCGTCTCATAGCAATCAGCCCCAGCATTTT	CASSQEDITGNPSHSNQPQHF	.	TRBV4-1	TRBJ1-5